This T cell receptor beta chain appears in the sequencing data of a study of cytomegalovirus exposure and HLA in healthy donors (dated by TCRdb to 2016 to 2017). Regarding the study in general: According to an earlier analysis of around 600 of the donors, 150 million to 200 million T cells yielded roughly 100 million unique TCR beta sequences and about 300 Gb of sequence data. Approximately 300 gigabases of sequencing data and tens of millions of unique TCR sequences were included in an early release covering around 650 HLA-typed donors. Of the approximately 400 genotyped donors, around 81% fell in the genetic ancestry cluster associated with self-reported Caucasian donors. The study aimed to test whether signatures of past pathogen exposure could be identified by cataloging public T cell receptors. The T cell repertoires of around 670 subjects were profiled by immunosequencing and related to cytomegalovirus serostatus. Along with the roughly 710-subject first cohort, a separate validation cohort of over a hundred different subjects was used. To predict cytomegalovirus infection status, the study combined high-throughput TCR immunosequencing, statistical association of individual TCRs with disease status, and machine learning. In a later analysis, previously published TCR beta repertoires from 670 or so donors were re-analyzed and high-resolution HLA genotyping was added so that TCR occurrence patterns could be studied. In the later analysis, no new phenotypic data were used to find candidate immune exposures; instead, reliance was placed on TCR beta sequences and their occurrence across donors. In an earlier analysis of 587 of the donors, high-throughput TCR beta sequencing was used to judge whether each TCR beta V gene segment behaved as functional or pseudogenic. Alongside the repertoire data, information on donor age, sex, ethnicity and CMV serostatus was compiled. A later genetic analysis took genome-wide SNP genotypes for 398 of the 666 donors and used that subset as a discovery cohort. All discovery cohort repertoires had been generated using a single sequencing platform. Class I and class II HLA loci were covered by the typing at four-digit resolution. Typing coverage differed by locus: A, B, C, DRB1 and DQB1 were typed in roughly 620-640 donors, DQA1 in 522, DPA1 in over 600, and DPB1 in around 490. Because of strong linkage in the cohort, four or five DR-DQ haplotypes were treated as single units for association and clustering. Among about 400 genotyped donors of the cohort, an average of roughly 230,000 unique TCR beta nucleotide sequences was sequenced per donor, of which 15% to 20% were non-productive. Findings and caveats that apply to the study as a whole: HLA typing was unavailable for some donors at each locus, so association tests used only the typed subset. Most CMV-associated TCR beta chains appeared to be HLA-restricted in a later analysis, and the HLA associations seemed to be driven largely by CMV exposure. A further reported finding was that TCR beta sequences accurately predicted the HLA-A and HLA-B alleles for most subjects in the first cohort. While some public TCRs were present in many individuals, most TCR sequences turned up only very rarely across donors. When HLA alleles, especially DR and DQ, strongly co-occurred, TCR associations were difficult to assign to individual alleles. The classifier was reported to diagnose cytomegalovirus status with high specificity and sensitivity in both the original and validation cohorts. This cohort had only TCR beta chains sequenced, and the lack of alpha or paired-chain data limited which features could be detected. In a later analysis, HLA-associated TCR beta chains showed more clonal expansion and lower generation probabilities than non-associated chains that were equally common. Correlated functional status among segregating V segments might reflect linkage disequilibrium, but an unknown experimental factor could not be ruled out. A later genetic analysis associated a missense DCLRE1C variant with V-gene and J-gene trimming of TCR beta chains, and an independent cohort replicated the association. In the study, some 180 TCR beta chains were listed as associated with cytomegalovirus. In a later analysis, some 17,000 TCR beta sequences were associated with specific HLA alleles at a false discovery rate of 0.05. The 87-base-pair reads could not distinguish some IMGT-functional V segments, including TRBV6-2 and TRBV6-3, so those segments were excluded. The authors suggested that the approach could potentially be extended to other disease states and immunological phenotypes. An earlier analysis of some 560 of the donors showed that most TCR beta V segments appeared in productive rearrangements either about 87% or about 30% of the time, which broadly matched IMGT annotations. Immune exposure information for the cohort was limited to CMV serostatus. Three of the identified cytomegalovirus-associated TCR beta chains were confirmed in vitro to be specific for cytomegalovirus antigens. According to a later genetic analysis, donors in an Asian-associated ancestry cluster had fewer N-insertions in productive TCRs than the approximately 650-donor mean. The earlier analysis of about 600 of the donors excluded about 16 rarely observed V segments, including chromosome 9 orphons, because counts were too low. Sequencing depth was assumed to be roughly uniform across donors in the presence/absence analyses, though that assumption may not hold. A later analysis found that TCR association rates varied across HLA loci, with DRB1 alleles showing the most associated TCRs and HLA-C alleles the fewest. A later analysis reported that several top co-occurrence clusters appeared linked to parvovirus B19, influenza, CMV and Epstein-Barr virus. A cluster of highly shared sequence variants was judged likely to represent a technical artifact of the sequencing pipeline.

The CDR3 spans 13 residues, from the cysteine through the phenylalanine. The read is trimmed to its CDR3 DNA, 39 bases read in frame from base 1. Trimming costs V 3 bases and J 0 bases, and their ends lie 4 bases apart. CDR1 and CDR2, looked up from the germline V gene, are SGHDT and YYEEEE. Receptors were amplified or captured by the immunoSEQ multiplex PCR assay. For the multiplex PCR, a mixture combining 60 forward primers for TCR Vbeta segments and 13 reverse primers for TCR Jbeta segments was used. A multiplex PCR assay on genomic DNA amplified the CDR3 region of rearranged TCR beta genes. The amplified TCR beta libraries were sequenced on the Illumina HiSeq System as 87-base-pair reads. Regarding the original processing steps: A later analysis tallied around 87 million unique TCR beta chains across the 640 or so repertoires, and around 12 million of those chains were shared by two or more donors. Raw reads were error-corrected and collapsed into unique sequences with a nearest-neighbor algorithm that merged closely related sequences to remove PCR and sequencing errors. CDR3 sequences were aligned to IMGT reference sequences to assign V, D and J gene segments. For a sequence to be retained, a match of at least six nucleotides to both a V gene segment and a J gene segment was required. Rearrangements were called productive when the CDR3 lacked stop codons and stayed in frame with V and J; all others were non-productive. Following IMGT convention, CDR3 was defined as the stretch from the second conserved V-encoded cysteine up to the conserved J-encoded phenylalanine. Sequences without an unambiguous match to a single V gene segment were excluded from the earlier analysis of 500 to 700 of the donors. In an earlier analysis of 587 of the donors, V segments were called functional above 56.7% productive rearrangements and were called segregating when the between-donor standard deviation exceeded 5%. A statistical classification framework was built for diagnosing cytomegalovirus status from the catalog of TCR beta chain sequences. In a later analysis, TCR nucleotide sequences were compared against IMGT/GENE-DB human TR gene sequences so that V and J genes could be assigned. The TCRdist pipeline was used in a later analysis to assign CDR3 sequences and most-parsimonious VDJ recombination scenarios. In a later analysis, each TCR beta chain was defined by its CDR3 amino acid sequence together with its V-gene family, and reads lacking a unique V-gene family were excluded. To address suspected cross-contamination and a sequencing artifact, a later analysis removed 592 highly shared, low-generation-probability nucleotide sequences. For each public chain, a later analysis derived a clonal expansion index from normalized ranks of inferred template counts within each repertoire. A later analysis computed generation probabilities with a VDJ recombination model fitted to out-of-frame rearrangements, and checked the results against IGoR. Hypergeometric tests were used in a later analysis to score TCR-TCR, TCR-HLA and TCR-CMV co-occurrence, with a repertoire-size bias correction applied to the TCR pairs. To estimate false discovery rates, a later analysis permuted the HLA or CMV assignments 20 times. In a later analysis, co-occurring TCRs were grouped using DBSCAN, with TCRdist sequence similarity added in when clustering inside HLA-allele-positive subsets. Repertoires with fewer than 30,000 or more than 120,000 public chains, plus five repertoires with anomalous nucleotide sharing, were excluded from co-occurrence clustering. TCRdb limited this immuneACCESS table to in-frame rearrangements with V and J called. A share of clones is missing; checked studies link under half to unresolved V genes, and the rest is unexplained. The V and J calls and clone size come from that table; D and trimming were worked out from the DNA. Across this sample there are around 190,000 clones, with around 90% seen only once. The top ten hold approximately 1.5% of the sample.

Concerning this clone: This clone's antigen is unknown. Base qualities are not recorded, but no much larger clone differs from it by a single base.

In total, 600 or so healthy bone marrow donors made up the cohort. At the time of sampling, every cohort member was nominally healthy, though immune exposures that went unrecorded were likely present. The donor tested CMV seronegative, placing the donor among the roughly 340 seronegative members of the cohort. A peripheral blood sample was provided by each donor, and peripheral blood mononuclear cells were used for TCR beta sequencing. The Qiagen DNeasy Blood Extraction Kit was used to extract genomic DNA from the blood cell samples. The sample taken for sequencing was PBMCs. The chain links TRBV5-6 with TRBJ1-3, with an unclear D gene assignment. This TCR came from a woman between 18 and 29 years old in good health and CMV-seronegative. The CDR3 is CASSSYSGNTIYF. The nucleotide sequence reads as follows: TGTGCCAGCAGCTCCTACTCTGGAAACACCATATATTTT.